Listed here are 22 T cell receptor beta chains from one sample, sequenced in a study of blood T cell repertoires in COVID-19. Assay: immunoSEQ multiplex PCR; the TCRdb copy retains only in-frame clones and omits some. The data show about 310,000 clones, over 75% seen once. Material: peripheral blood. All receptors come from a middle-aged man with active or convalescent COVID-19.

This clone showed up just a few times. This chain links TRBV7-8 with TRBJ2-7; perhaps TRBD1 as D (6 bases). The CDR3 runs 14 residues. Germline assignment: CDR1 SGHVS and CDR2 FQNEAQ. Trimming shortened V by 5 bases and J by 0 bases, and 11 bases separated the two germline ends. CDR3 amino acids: CASSRTVVSYEQYF. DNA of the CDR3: TGTGCCAGCAGCAGGACAGTCGTCTCCTACGAGCAGTACTTC.

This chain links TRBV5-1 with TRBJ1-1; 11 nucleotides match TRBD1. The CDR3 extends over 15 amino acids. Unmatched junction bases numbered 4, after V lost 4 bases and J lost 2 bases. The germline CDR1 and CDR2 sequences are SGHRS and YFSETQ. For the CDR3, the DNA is TGCGCCAGCAGCCGGGGACAGGGGGGTAACACTGAAGCTTTCTTT. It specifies CASSRGQGGNTEAFF.

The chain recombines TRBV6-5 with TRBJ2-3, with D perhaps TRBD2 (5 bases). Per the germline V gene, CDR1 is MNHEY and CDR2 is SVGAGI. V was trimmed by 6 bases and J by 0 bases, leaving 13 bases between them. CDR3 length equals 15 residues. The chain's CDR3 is CASSKLGPSTDTQYF. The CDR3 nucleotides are TGTGCCAGCAGCAAACTAGGGCCTAGCACAGATACGCAGTATTTT.

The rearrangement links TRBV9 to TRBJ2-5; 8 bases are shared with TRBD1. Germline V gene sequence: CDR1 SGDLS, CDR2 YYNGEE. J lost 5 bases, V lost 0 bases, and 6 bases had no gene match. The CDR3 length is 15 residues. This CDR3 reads CASSVGQGMGETQYF. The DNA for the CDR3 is TGTGCCAGCAGCGTAGGACAGGGGATGGGGGAGACCCAGTACTTC.

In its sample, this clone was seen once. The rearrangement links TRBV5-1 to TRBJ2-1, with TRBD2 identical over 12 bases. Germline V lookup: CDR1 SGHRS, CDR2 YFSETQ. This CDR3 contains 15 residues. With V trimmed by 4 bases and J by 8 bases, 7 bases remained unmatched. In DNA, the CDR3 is TGCGCCAGCAGCGCGACTAGCGGGAGTCTCGATGAGCAGTTCTTC. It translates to CASSATSGSLDEQFF.

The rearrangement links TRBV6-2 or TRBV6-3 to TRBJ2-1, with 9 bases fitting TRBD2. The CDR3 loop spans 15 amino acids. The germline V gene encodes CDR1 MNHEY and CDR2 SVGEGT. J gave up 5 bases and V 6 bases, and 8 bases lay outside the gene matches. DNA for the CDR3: TGTGCCAGCAGCCTGCTGACTAGCGGAAACAATGAGCAGTTCTTC. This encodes CASSLLTSGNNEQFF.

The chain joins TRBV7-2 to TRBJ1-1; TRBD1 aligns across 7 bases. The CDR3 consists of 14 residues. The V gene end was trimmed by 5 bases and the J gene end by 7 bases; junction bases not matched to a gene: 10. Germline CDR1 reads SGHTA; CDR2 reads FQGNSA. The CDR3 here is CASSPGGGPLEAFF. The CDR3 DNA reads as TGTGCCAGCAGCCCAGGGGGAGGACCTCTTGAAGCTTTCTTT.

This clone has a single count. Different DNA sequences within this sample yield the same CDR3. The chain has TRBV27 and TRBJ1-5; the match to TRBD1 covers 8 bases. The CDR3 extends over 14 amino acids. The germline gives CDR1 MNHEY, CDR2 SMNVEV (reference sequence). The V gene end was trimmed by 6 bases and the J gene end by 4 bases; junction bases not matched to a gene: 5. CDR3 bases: TGTGCCAGCAGCCGACAGGGGTCAAATCAGCCCCAGCATTTT. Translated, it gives CASSRQGSNQPQHF.

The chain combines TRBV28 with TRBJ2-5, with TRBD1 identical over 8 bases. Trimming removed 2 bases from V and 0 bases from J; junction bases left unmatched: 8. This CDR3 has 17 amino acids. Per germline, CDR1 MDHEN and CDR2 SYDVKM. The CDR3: CASSLMTGASYQETQYF. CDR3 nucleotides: TGTGCCAGCAGTTTAATGACAGGGGCGTCGTACCAAGAGACCCAGTACTTC.

CDR3 in DNA: TGTGCCACCAGAGGGGGCGCCTATGGCTACACCTTC. Its protein is CATRGGAYGYTF. The chain recombines TRBV15 with TRBJ1-2, with TRBD1 identical over 7 bases. V trimming: 6 bases; J trimming: 4 bases; junction bases outside the gene matches: 2. This CDR3 is 12 amino acids long. Germline lookup yields CDR1 LNHNV and CDR2 YYDKDF (reference sequence).

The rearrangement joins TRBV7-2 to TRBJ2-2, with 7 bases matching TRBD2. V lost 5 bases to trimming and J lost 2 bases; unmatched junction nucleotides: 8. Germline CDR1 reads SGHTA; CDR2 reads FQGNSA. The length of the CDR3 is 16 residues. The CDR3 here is CASSRASGDNTGELFF. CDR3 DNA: TGTGCCAGCAGCCGCGCTAGCGGAGACAACACCGGGGAGCTGTTTTTT. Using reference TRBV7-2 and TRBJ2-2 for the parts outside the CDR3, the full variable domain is GAGVSQSPSNKVTEKGKDVELRCDPISGHTALYWYRQSLGQGLEFLIYFQGNSAPDKSGLPSDRFSAERTGGSVSTLTIQRTQQEDSAVYLCASSRASGDNTGELFFGEGSRLTVL.

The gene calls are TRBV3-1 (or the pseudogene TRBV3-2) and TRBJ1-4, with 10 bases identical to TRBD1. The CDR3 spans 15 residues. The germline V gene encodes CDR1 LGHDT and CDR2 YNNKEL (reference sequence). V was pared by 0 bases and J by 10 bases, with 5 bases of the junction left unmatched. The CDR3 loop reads CASSQDGTGVGKLFF. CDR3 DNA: TGTGCCAGCAGCCAAGATGGGACAGGGGTAGGAAAACTGTTTTTT.

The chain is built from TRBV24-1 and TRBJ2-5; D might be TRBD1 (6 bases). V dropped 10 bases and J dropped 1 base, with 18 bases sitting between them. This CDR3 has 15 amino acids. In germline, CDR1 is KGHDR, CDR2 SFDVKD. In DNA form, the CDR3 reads TGTGCCACGCAACCAATTACAGGGCCCCAAGAGACCCAGTACTTC. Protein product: CATQPITGPQETQYF.

CDR3 DNA: TGTGCCAGCAGCGCTCTAGCGGGAGCGTACAATGAGCAGTTCTTC. This gives the protein CASSALAGAYNEQFF. This rearrangement joins TRBV9 to TRBJ2-1, with 10 bases fitting TRBD2. The CDR3 loop spans 15 amino acids. The germline CDR1 and CDR2 sequences are SGDLS and YYNGEE. V was clipped by 3 bases and J by 4 bases; unmatched bases: 4.

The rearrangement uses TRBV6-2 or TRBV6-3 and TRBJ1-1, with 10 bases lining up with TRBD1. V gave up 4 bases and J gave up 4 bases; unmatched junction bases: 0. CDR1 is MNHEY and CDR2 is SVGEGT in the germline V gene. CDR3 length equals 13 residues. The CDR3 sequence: CASSWTGGTEAFF. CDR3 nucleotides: TGTGCCAGCAGTTGGACAGGGGGCACTGAAGCTTTCTTT.

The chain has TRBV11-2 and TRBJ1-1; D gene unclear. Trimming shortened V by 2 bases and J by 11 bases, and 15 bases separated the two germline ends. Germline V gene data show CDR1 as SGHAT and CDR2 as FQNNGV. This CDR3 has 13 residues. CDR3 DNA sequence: TGTGCCAGCAGCTTAACATCGGATTCCAGGGCTTTCTTT. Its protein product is CASSLTSDSRAFF.

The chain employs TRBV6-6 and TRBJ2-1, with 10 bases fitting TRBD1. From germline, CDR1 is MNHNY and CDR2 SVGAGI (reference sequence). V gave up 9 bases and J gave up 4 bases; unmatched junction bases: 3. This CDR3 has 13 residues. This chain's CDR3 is CASGTGDYNEQFF. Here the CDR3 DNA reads TGTGCCAGTGGGACAGGGGATTACAATGAGCAGTTCTTC.

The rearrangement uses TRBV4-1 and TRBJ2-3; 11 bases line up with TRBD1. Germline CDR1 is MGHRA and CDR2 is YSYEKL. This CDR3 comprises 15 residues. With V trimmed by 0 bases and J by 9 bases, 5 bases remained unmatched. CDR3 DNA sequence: TGCGCCAGCAGCCAAGAGGACAGGGGGCGCGAGACGCAGTATTTT. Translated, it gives CASSQEDRGRETQYF.

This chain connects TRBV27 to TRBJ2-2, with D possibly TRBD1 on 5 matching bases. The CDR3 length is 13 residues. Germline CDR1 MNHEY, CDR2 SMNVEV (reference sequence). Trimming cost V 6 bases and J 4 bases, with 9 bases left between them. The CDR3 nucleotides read TGTGCCAGCAGGCAGGGTCGCACCGGGGAGCTGTTTTTT. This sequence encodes CASRQGRTGELFF.

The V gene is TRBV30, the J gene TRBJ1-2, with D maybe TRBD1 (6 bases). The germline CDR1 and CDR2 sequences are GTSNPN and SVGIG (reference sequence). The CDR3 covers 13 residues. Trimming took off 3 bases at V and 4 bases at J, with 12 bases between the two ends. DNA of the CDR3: TGTGCCTGGAGGGGGGAGGGGGGCTATGGCTACACCTTC. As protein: CAWRGEGGYGYTF.

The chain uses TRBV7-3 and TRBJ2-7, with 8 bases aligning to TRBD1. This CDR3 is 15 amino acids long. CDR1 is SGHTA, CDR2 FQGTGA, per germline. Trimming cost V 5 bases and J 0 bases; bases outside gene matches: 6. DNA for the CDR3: TGTGCCAGCAGCCCGAGGACAGGGCTCTCCTACGAGCAGTACTTC. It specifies CASSPRTGLSYEQYF.

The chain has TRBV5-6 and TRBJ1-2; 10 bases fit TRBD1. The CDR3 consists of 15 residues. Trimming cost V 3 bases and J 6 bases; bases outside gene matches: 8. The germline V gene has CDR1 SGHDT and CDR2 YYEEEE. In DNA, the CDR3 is TGTGCCAGCAGCTCCCGGGACAGGGGCCCTGATGGCTACACCTTC. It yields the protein CASSSRDRGPDGYTF.